The rows below give T cell receptor beta chains drawn from one sample of a study of cytomegalovirus exposure and HLA in healthy donors. Assay: immunoSEQ multiplex PCR; the TCRdb copy retains only in-frame clones and omits some. This sample has about 150,000 clones, with 65% to 80% found just once. Specimen: PBMCs. These receptors originate from a middle-aged man in good health and CMV-seropositive. Each CDR3 is given with its conserved first and last residue. The order of the fields is clone size, V gene, J gene, D gene, CDR3 DNA, CDR3 protein. A D gene is named only where the DNA matches it firmly. Not every row has a clone size; where given, it reads once, few, many or a size class.

clone_size: NA
v_call: TRBV6-5
j_call: TRBJ2-1
d_call: NA
cdr3_nt: TGTGCCAGCAGTTTACAGGGCTCCTACAATGAGCAGTTCTTC
cdr3_aa: CASSLQGSYNEQFF

clone_size: once
v_call: TRBV29-1
j_call: TRBJ1-5
d_call: NA
cdr3_nt: TGCAGCGTTGTGGACAGTCTCAATCAGCCCCAGCATTTT
cdr3_aa: CSVVDSLNQPQHF

clone_size: NA
v_call: TRBV5-1
j_call: TRBJ2-5
d_call: NA
cdr3_nt: TGCGCCAGCAGGGTGGACAGCACCGAGACCCAGTACTTC
cdr3_aa: CASRVDSTETQYF

clone_size: NA
v_call: TRBV19
j_call: TRBJ2-7
d_call: NA
cdr3_nt: TGTGCCAGTAGTCTCCATCCGAGGCGCGGCGAGCAGTACTTC
cdr3_aa: CASSLHPRRGEQYF

clone_size: once
v_call: TRBV5-6
j_call: TRBJ2-7
d_call: TRBD2
cdr3_nt: TGTGCCAGCAGCGGACTAGTCTCCTACGAGCAGTACTTC
cdr3_aa: CASSGLVSYEQYF

clone_size: NA
v_call: TRBV21-1
j_call: TRBJ2-1
d_call: NA
cdr3_nt: TGTGCCAGCAGCACCAGCGGGAGGGCCGAAAGAAATGAGCAGTTCTTC
cdr3_aa: CASSTSGRAERNEQFF

clone_size: NA
v_call: TRBV5-6
j_call: TRBJ2-5
d_call: NA
cdr3_nt: TGTGCCAGCAGCTTGGGTACAGGGCTAGAAGGAGAGACCCAGTACTTC
cdr3_aa: CASSLGTGLEGETQYF

clone_size: once
v_call: TRBV12-5
j_call: TRBJ2-2
d_call: NA
cdr3_nt: TGTGCTAGTGGTCTGCGGCTAGGGGAAACCGGGGAGCTGTTTTTT
cdr3_aa: CASGLRLGETGELFF

clone_size: NA
v_call: TRBV21-1
j_call: TRBJ2-3
d_call: NA
cdr3_nt: TGTGCCAGCAAAGACAGGGGTAGCACAGATACGCAGTATTTT
cdr3_aa: CASKDRGSTDTQYF

clone_size: few
v_call: TRBV4-1
j_call: TRBJ2-2
d_call: NA
cdr3_nt: TGCGCCAGCACCGGGACTTTCAACACCGGGGAGCTGTTTTTT
cdr3_aa: CASTGTFNTGELFF

clone_size: NA
v_call: TRBV4-3
j_call: TRBJ2-1
d_call: NA
cdr3_nt: TGCGCCAGCAGCCGAGATAGCGGTAATGAGCAGTTCTTC
cdr3_aa: CASSRDSGNEQFF

clone_size: NA
v_call: TRBV7-2
j_call: TRBJ1-1
d_call: NA
cdr3_nt: TGTGCCAGCAGCTTAGTAGGAGACCTACTAGAAGCTTTCTTT
cdr3_aa: CASSLVGDLLEAFF

clone_size: NA
v_call: TRBV7-7
j_call: TRBJ1-3
d_call: NA
cdr3_nt: TGTGCCAGCAGCCCGAGCTCTGGAAACACCATATATTTT
cdr3_aa: CASSPSSGNTIYF

clone_size: NA
v_call: TRBV7-9
j_call: TRBJ1-6
d_call: NA
cdr3_nt: TGTGCCAGCAGCCTTCTCCTTTCACCCCTCCACTTT
cdr3_aa: CASSLLLSPLHF

clone_size: NA
v_call: TRBV10-3
j_call: TRBJ1-5
d_call: NA
cdr3_nt: TGTGCCATCAGTGAGTCGGCCAGGGCTGATATCATTAAGCCCCAGCATTTT
cdr3_aa: CAISESARADIIKPQHF

clone_size: NA
v_call: TRBV28
j_call: TRBJ1-5
d_call: NA
cdr3_nt: TGTGCCAGCAGTTTACGGCGAACCGGGGGGCCTATAGCCCAGCATTTT
cdr3_aa: CASSLRRTGGPIAQHF

clone_size: NA
v_call: TRBV15
j_call: TRBJ2-1
d_call: NA
cdr3_nt: TGTGCCACCAGCAGAGTTCCAGGGGAAGTCTTGAGCTCCTACAATGAGCAGTTCTTC
cdr3_aa: CATSRVPGEVLSSYNEQFF

clone_size: NA
v_call: TRBV29-1
j_call: TRBJ1-5
d_call: NA
cdr3_nt: TGCAGCGTCGGGATACAGAACAATCAGCCCCAGCATTTT
cdr3_aa: CSVGIQNNQPQHF

clone_size: few
v_call: TRBV6-1
j_call: TRBJ1-5
d_call: TRBD1
cdr3_nt: TGTGCCAGCACCGAAGGGGGCCGGAGCAATCAGCCCCAGCATTTT
cdr3_aa: CASTEGGRSNQPQHF

clone_size: NA
v_call: TRBV27
j_call: TRBJ2-3
d_call: NA
cdr3_nt: TGTGCCAGCAGGGAGGCACCCCTTCGCTCGGGAAGATCAGATACGCAGTATTTT
cdr3_aa: CASREAPLRSGRSDTQYF

clone_size: NA
v_call: TRBV7-9
j_call: TRBJ2-7
d_call: TRBD2
cdr3_nt: TGTGCCAGCAGTTCAACCGGGACTAGCCGATACGAGCAGTACTTC
cdr3_aa: CASSSTGTSRYEQYF

clone_size: NA
v_call: TRBV4-1
j_call: TRBJ1-1
d_call: NA
cdr3_nt: TGCGCCAGCACCCAAGCCACAGGGTCGGCTGAAGCTTTCTTT
cdr3_aa: CASTQATGSAEAFF

clone_size: NA
v_call: TRBV2
j_call: TRBJ2-7
d_call: TRBD2
cdr3_nt: TGTGCCAGCTCCATCGGGAGGTACGAGCAGTACTTC
cdr3_aa: CASSIGRYEQYF

clone_size: NA
v_call: TRBV30
j_call: TRBJ2-7
d_call: NA
cdr3_nt: TGTGCCTGGGGACTTGCCTACGAGCAGTACTTC
cdr3_aa: CAWGLAYEQYF

clone_size: few
v_call: TRBV4-3
j_call: TRBJ2-5
d_call: NA
cdr3_nt: TGCGCCAGCAGCCAAGAATTCGGCAGGGGAGAGACCCAGTACTTC
cdr3_aa: CASSQEFGRGETQYF

clone_size: NA
v_call: TRBV5-6
j_call: TRBJ1-1
d_call: NA
cdr3_nt: TGTGCCAGCAGCTTGGGGGCAGGGCTGAACACTGAAGCTTTCTTT
cdr3_aa: CASSLGAGLNTEAFF

clone_size: NA
v_call: TRBV15
j_call: TRBJ1-2
d_call: NA
cdr3_nt: TGTGCCACCAGCAGAGTTTTAGAGTCGCAGGATGGCTACACCTTC
cdr3_aa: CATSRVLESQDGYTF

clone_size: NA
v_call: TRBV10-3
j_call: TRBJ2-3
d_call: NA
cdr3_nt: TGTGCCATCAGTGAAGGTTGGAGTAGCACAGATACGCAGTATTTT
cdr3_aa: CAISEGWSSTDTQYF

clone_size: NA
v_call: TRBV19
j_call: TRBJ1-5
d_call: NA
cdr3_nt: TGTGCCAGTAGTAGTCTTGGTAAAGGAGATCAGCCCCAGCATTTT
cdr3_aa: CASSSLGKGDQPQHF

clone_size: few
v_call: TRBV28
j_call: TRBJ1-5
d_call: NA
cdr3_nt: TGTGCCAGCAGTTCTAATAATCAGCCCCAGCATTTT
cdr3_aa: CASSSNNQPQHF

clone_size: NA
v_call: TRBV6-5
j_call: TRBJ1-4
d_call: NA
cdr3_nt: TGTGCCAGCAGTTTGGTCGACGGGGGGGTTGGTGAAAAACTGTTTTTT
cdr3_aa: CASSLVDGGVGEKLFF

clone_size: once
v_call: TRBV4-1
j_call: TRBJ2-5
d_call: TRBD2
cdr3_nt: TGCGCCAGCAGCCAAGCCGCGGGAGACCCAGAGACCCAGTACTTC
cdr3_aa: CASSQAAGDPETQYF